The 31 T cell receptor beta chains below were found in one sample sequenced in a study of blood T cells in healthy people across ages. Using a J-beta primer mix together with a sample-barcoded 5' primer, a second PCR was run for roughly 6 to 11 cycles. TCRdb called the 5' RACE reads again in MiXCR, with one record for every CDR3 protein. Among around 1,900,000 distinct CDR3 sequences listed, 30% to 40% were seen once. The sample consisted of blood. These receptors all come from a human donor in good health.

This chain connects TRBV20-1 to TRBJ2-7, with D perhaps matching TRBD1 (6 bases). Deletions cut 4 bases from V and 2 bases from J, with 9 bases between. CDR1 is DFQATT and CDR2 is SNEGSKA in the germline V gene (reference sequence). There are 12 residues in the CDR3. In DNA form, the CDR3 reads TGCAGTGCTACAGGGGACCCCTACGAGCAGTACTTC. Translated, it gives CSATGDPYEQYF.

This chain connects TRBV12-3 or TRBV12-4 to TRBJ2-1; D possibly matches TRBD1 or TRBD2 (5 bases each). The CDR3 covers 16 residues. The V end lost 2 bases, the J end lost 4 bases, and 15 bases lay between the germline ends. The CDR3: CASSLWWGTAYNEQFF. CDR3 in DNA: TGTGCCAGCAGTTTATGGTGGGGGACCGCGTACAATGAGCAGTTCTTC.

A word on this clonotype: Likely a read error: the CDR3 ends without its conserved phenylalanine or tryptophan. The chain is built from TRBV12-3 or TRBV12-4 and TRBJ1-5, with a possible D match to TRBD1 (6 bases). V was cut by 3 bases and J by 2 bases, with 11 bases left in between. This CDR3 comprises 15 residues. The CDR3 loop is CASSLETGRNQPQHC. The CDR3 nucleotides read TGTGCCAGCAGTTTGGAGACAGGCCGCAATCAGCCCCAGCATTGT.

On this clonotype itself: A much more abundant neighbour one base away suggests this may be a read error. This chain links TRBV4-3 with TRBJ1-2; D unresolved. This CDR3 comprises 15 residues. V gave up 3 bases and J gave up 4 bases, with 15 bases separating them. Germline assignment: CDR1 LGHNA and CDR2 YSLEER. For the CDR3, the DNA is TGCGCCAGCAGCCAGACCTTACAAGAGCCCTATGGCTACACCTTC. This translates into CASSQTLQEPYGYTF.

This chain links TRBV11-3 with TRBJ2-1; D assignment may be TRBD1 or TRBD2 (5 bases each). Trimming shortened V by 5 bases and J by 7 bases, and 21 bases separated the two germline ends. This CDR3 region has 16 residues. The germline V gene has CDR1 SGHNT and CDR2 YENEEA. CDR3 nucleotide sequence: TGTGCCAGCAGCGATCCATGGGACCGCCGGTTGAATGAGCAGTTCTTC. Amino acids: CASSDPWDRRLNEQFF.

J is TRBJ2-1 and V is TRBV9, with 11 bases identical to TRBD2. J was trimmed by 8 bases and V by 0 bases; bases with no gene match: 7. The CDR3 is 16 residues long. Per the germline V gene, CDR1 is SGDLS and CDR2 is YYNGEE. CDR3 DNA sequence: TGTGCCAGCAGCGTAGTGGGTAGCGGGGGGGCCTATGAGCAGTTCTTC. It is translated as CASSVVGSGGAYEQFF. The whole variable domain, remainder taken from reference TRBV9 and TRBJ2-1, is DSGVTQTPKHLITATGQRVTLRCSPRSGDLSVYWYQQSLDQGLQFLIQYYNGEERAKGNILERFSAQQFPDLHSELNLSSLELGDSALYFCASSVVGSGGAYEQFFGPGTRLTVL.

V is TRBV25-1 and J is TRBJ2-7; 10 bases map to TRBD1. V lost 5 bases to trimming and J lost 3 bases; unmatched junction nucleotides: 10. The CDR3 spans 16 residues. Germline loops: CDR1 MGHDK, CDR2 SYGVNS. This CDR3 is CASSNGPTGGSYEQYF. The CDR3 DNA reads as TGTGCCAGCAGTAACGGACCGACAGGGGGCAGCTACGAGCAGTACTTC.

J is TRBJ2-1 and V is TRBV2, with D possibly TRBD2 on 5 matching bases. There are 12 residues in the CDR3. Germline V lookup: CDR1 SNHLY, CDR2 FYNNEI. The V end lost 6 bases, the J end lost 7 bases, and 10 bases lay between the germline ends. CDR3 residues: CASRRDRNEQFF. Here the CDR3 DNA reads TGTGCCAGCAGGAGGGATAGGAATGAGCAGTTCTTC. Full variable domain (rest looked up from reference TRBV2 and TRBJ2-1): EPEVTQTPSHQVTQMGQEVILRCVPISNHLYFYWYRQILGQKVEFLVSFYNNEISEKSEIFDDQFSVERPDGSNFTLKIRSTKLEDSAMYFCASRRDRNEQFFGPGTRLTVL.

This clonotype showed up just once. The rearrangement uses TRBV7-2 and TRBJ2-5; 7 nucleotides line up with TRBD1. CDR1 and CDR2 from the germline V gene are SGHTA and FQGNSA. The CDR3 totals 16 residues. With 1 base clipped from V and 11 bases from J, the junction kept 16 bases outside the gene matches. Here the CDR3 reads CASSLGPSYRQGKQYF. CDR3 in DNA: TGTGCCAGCAGCTTAGGACCCTCCTACCGACAGGGAAAACAGTACTTC.

A few counts support this clonotype. V gene TRBV7-8 combines with J gene TRBJ2-1, with D perhaps given as TRBD1 or TRBD2 (5 bases each). CDR3 size: 14 residues. Trimming took 1 base from V and 8 from J, leaving 12 bases between them. Germline V gene data show CDR1 as SGHVS and CDR2 as FQNEAQ. For the CDR3, the DNA is TGTGCCAGCAGCTTAGTGCACGGGGACGATGAGCAGTTCTTC. Translation: CASSLVHGDDEQFF.

This CDR3 reads CASRPHGQGGNIQYF. The CDR3 DNA follows: TGTGCCAGCAGGCCGCACGGACAGGGGGGAAACATTCAGTACTTC. The J gene is TRBJ2-4, the V gene TRBV28, with 10 bases aligning to TRBD1. The CDR3 loop spans 15 amino acids. CDR1 MDHEN and CDR2 SYDVKM come from the germline V gene. Trimming removed 6 bases from V and 6 bases from J; junction bases left unmatched: 8.

On this clonotype: The germline gene is not matched at one end of the junction; a read error may be the cause. The chain joins TRBV5-1 to TRBJ2-1, with D possibly being TRBD1 (5 bases). CDR1 and CDR2 (germline): SGHRS, YFSETQ. The CDR3 length is 15 residues. CDR3 protein: CASSSMSDSRNEQFF. The CDR3, as DNA: TGTGCCAGCAGCTCGATGTCTGACAGTCGGAATGAGCAGTTCTTC.

The chain combines TRBV9 with TRBJ2-3; 8 nucleotides match TRBD2. The CDR3 loop spans 15 amino acids. The trim removed 1 base at V and 6 bases at J, leaving 7 bases unmatched. Germline V CDR1 and CDR2: SGDLS, YYNGEE. CDR3 nucleotide sequence: TGTGCCAGCAGCGTATCAGCGGGGGTAGTGGATACGCAGTATTTT. Encoded protein: CASSVSAGVVDTQYF.

CDR3 in DNA: TGTGCCAGCCAAAAGACAGGGCTTAGGAACACTGAAGCTTTCTTT. Protein product: CASQKTGLRNTEAFF. V usage is TRBV6-6 and J usage is TRBJ1-1; 7 bases agree with TRBD1. CDR3 length: 15 residues. Germline V gives CDR1 MNHNY, CDR2 SVGAGI (reference sequence). Trimming took 8 bases from V and 1 from J; bases not matched to a gene: 10.

This clonotype was seen only a few times. This chain links TRBV6-2 or TRBV6-3 with TRBJ2-1; 7 nucleotides align to TRBD1. J gave up 1 base and V 5 bases, and 2 bases lay outside the gene matches. Germline V gene sequence: CDR1 MNHEY, CDR2 SVGEGT. The CDR3 has 14 amino acids. CDR3 protein: CASSEGASYNEQFF. The DNA for the CDR3 is TGTGCCAGCAGTGAGGGGGCTTCCTACAATGAGCAGTTCTTC.

This rearrangement joins TRBV7-2 to TRBJ2-4; 8 positions agree with TRBD1. Gene TRBJ2-7 matches the end of the DNA better, so the J call may be wrong. There are 17 residues in the CDR3. Germline V gives CDR1 SGHTA, CDR2 FQGNSA. The CDR3 DNA reads as TGTGCCAGCAGCCCGCGGATTGGACAGGGTGTGGGCTACGAGCAGTACTTC. Its translation is CASSPRIGQGVGYEQYF.

The chain uses TRBV3-1 and TRBJ2-4; maybe TRBD2 (5 bases). The J call could be wrong; TRBJ2-7 is a better fit for the DNA end. This CDR3 is built from 14 residues. CDR1 is LGHDT and CDR2 is YNNKEL in the germline V gene (reference sequence). The CDR3 is CASSQTSGTYEQYF. In DNA, the CDR3 is TGTGCCAGCAGCCAAACCTCGGGGACCTACGAGCAGTACTTC.

The V and J genes are TRBV7-2 and TRBJ2-5; D tentatively fits TRBD1 or TRBD2 (5 bases each). Trimming left V 2 bases short and J 5 bases short, with 12 bases between. This CDR3 contains 14 residues. CDR1 and CDR2 (germline): SGHTA, FQGNSA. The CDR3 reads CASSLMGTQETQYF. The CDR3 DNA reads TGTGCCAGCAGCTTAATGGGGACCCAGGAGACCCAGTACTTC.

This clonotype was recorded a few times. The gene calls are TRBV29-1 and TRBJ2-7; a weak D match, TRBD1 (6 bases). The CDR3 covers 12 residues. Looked up from germline, CDR1 is SQVTM and CDR2 is ANQGSEA. The V end lost 6 bases, the J end lost 2 bases, and 11 bases lay between the germline ends. The CDR3 DNA is TGCAGCGTGGGGACACAGACCTACGAGCAGTACTTC. Its translation is CSVGTQTYEQYF.

This clonotype turned up a few times. The rearrangement uses TRBV20-1 and TRBJ2-3, with D tentatively TRBD2 (5 bases). Per the germline V gene, CDR1 is DFQATT and CDR2 is SNEGSKA (reference sequence). The ends were cut back, 0 bases at V and 0 bases at J, with 7 bases in the middle. There are 14 residues in the CDR3. The CDR3 nucleotides read TGCAGTGCTAGAGAACTAGTCAGCACAGATACGCAGTATTTT. Translation gives CSARELVSTDTQYF.

The count of this clonotype is one. This sequence joins TRBV20-1 and TRBJ2-7; D may be TRBD2 (6 bases). Trimming cost V 6 bases and J 3 bases, with 12 bases left between them. This CDR3 region has 12 residues. Germline V CDR1 and CDR2: DFQATT, SNEGSKA (reference sequence). The CDR3 loop is CSAPGLLYEQYF. The CDR3, as DNA: TGCAGTGCCCCGGGACTCCTCTACGAGCAGTACTTC.

The sample holds many counts of this clonotype. The V gene is TRBV4-3, the J gene TRBJ2-7, with TRBD1 as a possible D gene (6 bases). V was clipped by 1 base and J by 0 bases, with 7 bases between them. CDR1 LGHNA and CDR2 YSLEER come from the germline V gene. The CDR3 runs to 14 residues. In nucleotides, the CDR3 is TGCGCCAGCAGCCAAGGGGACAACTCCTACGAGCAGTACTTC. Amino acid sequence: CASSQGDNSYEQYF.

The chain joins TRBV21-1 to TRBJ2-7; the D call TRBD2 from the table was never checked on the DNA. TRBV21-1 constitutes a pseudogene. This CDR3 contains 14 residues. Here the CDR3 reads CASRVTSGFAEQYF. In DNA, the CDR3 is TGTGCCAGCAGGGTGACTAGCGGTTTCGCCGAGCAGTACTTC.

This clonotype was detected a few times. The rearrangement uses TRBV7-2 and TRBJ2-4; D might be TRBD1 or TRBD2, each matching 5 bases. The J call may not be correct, given that the DNA end is closer to TRBJ2-7. The CDR3 spans 15 residues. Germline lookup yields CDR1 SGHTA and CDR2 FQGNSA. CDR3 amino acids: CASSPSRDGSYEQYF. The CDR3 nucleotides read TGTGCCAGCAGCCCTAGTCGGGACGGATCCTACGAGCAGTACTTC.

V is TRBV3-1 and J is TRBJ1-2, with D tentatively TRBD1 (6 bases). V gave up 1 base and J gave up 1 base, with 13 bases separating them. The CDR3 extends over 16 amino acids. CDR1 LGHDT and CDR2 YNNKEL come from the germline V gene (reference sequence). The CDR3 sequence: CASSQAGHQNNYGYTF. The CDR3 DNA sequence: TGTGCCAGCAGCCAAGCGGGACACCAAAATAACTATGGCTACACCTTC.

The CDR3 sequence: CASSLIPRGAEAFF. As DNA, the CDR3 is TGCGCCAGCAGCTTGATTCCACGGGGGGCTGAAGCTTTCTTT. J is TRBJ1-1 and V is TRBV5-1, with D possibly being TRBD1 (5 bases). V was shortened by 1 base and J by 6 bases, with 13 bases between the two germline ends. The CDR3 consists of 14 residues. Germline-derived CDR1 and CDR2 are SGHRS and YFSETQ.

This sequence joins TRBV25-1 and TRBJ2-1; TRBD2 agrees at 8 bases. Looked up from germline, CDR1 is MGHDK and CDR2 is SYGVNS. V shed 3 bases and J 5 bases; nucleotides not matched to a gene: 6. The CDR3 runs to 15 residues. The CDR3 loop is CASSDPTSGNNEQFF. For the CDR3, the DNA is TGTGCCAGCAGTGATCCAACTAGCGGAAACAATGAGCAGTTCTTC.

This clonotype was counted a few times. The genes are TRBV29-1 and TRBJ2-7; D is possibly TRBD1 (6 bases). This CDR3 has 13 residues. V was cut by 7 bases and J by 2 bases, with 15 bases left in between. Germline-derived CDR1 and CDR2 are SQVTM and ANQGSEA. The CDR3 is CSATGLEPYEQYF. CDR3 coding DNA: TGCAGCGCCACAGGGCTTGAACCCTACGAGCAGTACTTC.

The rearrangement joins TRBV7-9 to TRBJ2-3; 12 positions agree with TRBD1. J was trimmed by 4 bases and V by 5 bases; bases with no gene match: 7. The CDR3 sequence is 16 residues long. CDR1 and CDR2 (germline): SEHNR, FQNEAQ (reference sequence). CDR3 amino acids: CASSIGTGGQADTQYF. The CDR3 DNA follows: TGTGCCAGCAGCATCGGGACAGGGGGCCAGGCAGATACGCAGTATTTT.

The gene calls are TRBV5-1 and TRBJ2-6; the match to TRBD1 covers 8 bases. With V trimmed by 6 bases and J by 0 bases, 11 bases remained unmatched. The length of the CDR3 is 18 residues. CDR1 is SGHRS and CDR2 is YFSETQ in the germline V gene. CDR3 amino acids: CASTGTTGANSGANVLTF. CDR3 DNA sequence: TGCGCCAGCACAGGTACGACAGGGGCCAACTCTGGGGCCAACGTCCTGACTTTC.

This chain joins TRBV4-1 and TRBJ1-5, with D possibly being TRBD1 (6 bases). CDR3 length equals 17 residues. Trimming cost V 1 base and J 0 bases, with 13 bases left between them. Per germline, CDR1 MGHRA and CDR2 YSYEKL. CDR3 residues: CASSQVLQGYSNQPQHF. The CDR3 DNA reads as TGCGCCAGCAGCCAAGTCCTGCAGGGGTATAGCAATCAGCCCCAGCATTTT.